This is a list of T cell receptor beta chains from one sample in a study of blood T cells in healthy people across ages. Via MiXCR, TCRdb re-called the 5' RACE reads, giving one row per CDR3 protein. The table lists fewer than 900,000 distinct CDR3 sequences, roughly 44% of them singletons, with less than 25% in the top ten. The material sequenced was blood. Receptors were obtained from an older woman in good health. Both conserved end residues are trimmed from each CDR3.

V gene	CDR3 protein
TRBV20-1	SADGTKNSPLH
TRBV27	ASSAAVRNEQF
TRBV20-1	SARDPIATEAF
TRBV5-1	ASRDRNTEAF
TRBV12-3/TRBV12-4	ASSDGDGAYEQY
TRBV27	ASSSSDRGNNGYT
TRBV20-1	SARVIAGGQDTQY
TRBV11-2	ASSFEGHRGYT
TRBV15	ATSDRDRGYSYEQY
TRBV7-2	ASSPPTRPRETQY
TRBV6-2/TRBV6-3	ASSYSRGSYQETQF
TRBV5-1	ASSLQPMDTEAF
TRBV7-2	ASRQGSSGEPYTQY
TRBV11-2	ASSPDSYSNQPQH
TRBV7-3	ASSPIGGDEQY
TRBV28	ASSLTGLHTEAF
TRBV18	ASSSGTVSYNEQF
TRBV29-1	SVPKLASTDTQY
TRBV5-1	ASSLDGSEQY
TRBV24-1	ATSDLGEQY
TRBV27	ASSSAGQGTYEQY
TRBV7-2	ASSLGGGQKTQY
TRBV30	AWSGRRPGEQY
TRBV11-3	ASSLGLAGDTVGETQY
TRBV7-8	ASSLAPVTGESYEQY
TRBV12-3/TRBV12-4	ASSLAGGATDTQY
TRBV9	ASSVSGRAVTGELF
TRBV10-3	AISGALRGGYEQY
TRBV25-1	ASRKMNTETF
TRBV11-2	ASSYSGTTVNSPLH
TRBV27	ASSFRAGTSPLH
TRBV2	ASSETGPYGYT
TRBV20-1	SPGNQETQY
TRBV12-3/TRBV12-4	ASSPARYEQY
TRBV9	ASSAQSGISYEQY
TRBV5-6	ASSITQGMETQY
TRBV20-1	SARGLAGLTDTQY
TRBV6-1	TGGQAYGGETQY
TRBV11-1	ASSGDRGTYEQY
TRBV28	ASSPVDLKETQY
TRBV27	ASSLVQGQGGYT